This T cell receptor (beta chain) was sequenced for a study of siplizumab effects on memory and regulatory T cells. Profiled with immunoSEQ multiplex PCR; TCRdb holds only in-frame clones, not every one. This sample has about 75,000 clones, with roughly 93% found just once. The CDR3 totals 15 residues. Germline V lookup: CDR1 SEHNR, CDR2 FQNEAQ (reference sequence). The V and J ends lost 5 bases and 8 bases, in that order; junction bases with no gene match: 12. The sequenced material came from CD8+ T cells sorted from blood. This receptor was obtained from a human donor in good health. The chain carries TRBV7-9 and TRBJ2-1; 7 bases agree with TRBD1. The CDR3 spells CASSTTTGPLDEQFF. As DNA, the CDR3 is TGTGCCAGCAGCACGACGACAGGGCCTTTGGATGAGCAGTTCTTC. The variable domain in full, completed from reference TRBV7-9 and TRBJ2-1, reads DTGVSQNPRHKITKRGQNVTFRCDPISEHNRLYWYRQTLGQGPEFLTYFQNEAQLEKSRLLSDRFSAERPKGSFSTLEIQRTEQGDSAMYLCASSTTTGPLDEQFFGPGTRLTVL.